The rows below give T cell receptor beta chains drawn from one sample of a study of T cell responses to AZD1222 COVID-19 vaccine. Using immunoSEQ multiplex PCR, the repertoire was profiled, and TCRdb retains in-frame clones only, with some absent. The sample carries under 75,000 clones, about 90% recorded once. This sample comprised peripheral blood, obtained on day 0 of AZD1222 vaccination. These receptors were taken from an adult in good health. Each CDR3 is given with its conserved first and last residue. The D gene is left open where the match is weak. Clone size, where shown, is once, few, many, or a class for clones that have expanded.

D	V	size	J	CDR3	DNA
TRBD1	TRBV7-2	-	TRBJ1-5	CASSLAQTGGQPQHF	TGTGCCAGCAGCTTAGCCCAGACAGGGGGGCAGCCCCAGCATTTT
-	TRBV7-3	-	TRBJ1-1	CASSPAGQPEAFF	TGTGCCAGCAGCCCGGCCGGGCAACCTGAAGCTTTCTTT
TRBD1	TRBV5-1	-	TRBJ1-6	CASSSGTGGATYNSPLHF	TGCGCCAGCAGCTCGGGGACAGGGGGCGCCACCTATAATTCACCCCTCCACTTT
TRBD1	TRBV5-8	-	TRBJ2-6	CASSLRDRVWGLSGANVLTF	TGTGCCAGCAGCTTAAGGGACAGGGTGTGGGGGCTCTCTGGGGCCAACGTCCTGACTTTC
-	TRBV4-1	-	TRBJ1-6	CASSHIVSNSPLHF	TGCGCCAGCAGCCATATAGTAAGCAATTCACCCCTCCACTTT
-	TRBV6-6	-	TRBJ1-1	CASSYSFSAEAFF	TGTGCCAGCAGTTACTCCTTCAGCGCTGAAGCTTTCTTT
TRBD1	TRBV5-1	-	TRBJ2-7	CASSANRGRYEQYF	TGCGCCAGCAGCGCAAACAGGGGGCGGTACGAGCAGTACTTC
TRBD1	TRBV7-8	-	TRBJ2-1	CASSLALTGGNEQFF	TGTGCCAGCAGCTTAGCGCTGACAGGGGGCAATGAGCAGTTCTTC
-	TRBV19	-	TRBJ1-3	CASADSSGNTIYF	TGTGCCAGTGCCGACTCCTCTGGAAACACCATATATTTT
TRBD1	TRBV19	-	TRBJ1-5	CASSIKDRPNQPQHF	TGTGCCAGTAGTATTAAGGACAGGCCAAATCAGCCCCAGCATTTT
-	TRBV9	-	TRBJ1-2	CASSVTGLGGYTF	TGTGCCAGCAGCGTAACGGGGCTGGGGGGCTACACCTTC
-	TRBV28	-	TRBJ1-5	CASSLGAPHQPQHF	TGTGCCAGCAGTTTGGGAGCCCCGCACCAGCCCCAGCATTTT
-	TRBV7-9	-	TRBJ2-5	CASSLDAPGPPGMETQYF	TGTGCCAGCAGCTTAGATGCGCCGGGACCCCCAGGGATGGAGACCCAGTACTTC
-	TRBV28	-	TRBJ1-2	CASSLRQVYGYTF	TGTGCCAGCAGTTTAAGGCAGGTCTATGGCTACACCTTC
-	TRBV25-1	-	TRBJ1-2	CASSEFFNSNSYGYTF	TGTGCCAGCAGTGAATTTTTTAACTCGAACAGCTATGGCTACACCTTC
-	TRBV6-2/TRBV6-3	-	TRBJ1-1	CASSYLTGSGAFF	TGTGCCAGCAGTTACTTGACAGGCTCCGGGGCTTTCTTT
TRBD1	TRBV5-5	-	TRBJ2-7	CASSTGQTYEQYF	TGTGCCAGCAGCACGGGACAGACCTACGAGCAGTACTTC
-	TRBV3-1/TRBV3-2	once	TRBJ2-1	CASSPLEGGGASEQFF	TGTGCCAGCAGCCCCCTCGAGGGGGGGGGCGCATCTGAGCAGTTCTTC
TRBD1	TRBV6-6	-	TRBJ2-7	CASSYSGTAHDEQYF	TGTGCCAGCAGTTACTCCGGGACAGCCCACGACGAGCAGTACTTC
-	TRBV12-3/TRBV12-4	-	TRBJ2-2	CASSFGRTGELFF	TGTGCCAGCAGTTTCGGCCGCACCGGGGAGCTGTTTTTT
-	TRBV5-1	-	TRBJ1-1	CASSWREDTEAFF	TGCGCCAGCAGTTGGAGGGAGGACACTGAAGCTTTCTTT
-	TRBV11-2	-	TRBJ1-3	CASSLGTLSGNTIYF	TGTGCCAGCAGCTTAGGGACACTCTCTGGAAACACCATATATTTT
-	TRBV28	-	TRBJ1-6	CASSLVGQYNSPLHF	TGTGCCAGCAGTTTAGTCGGGCAGTATAATTCACCCCTCCACTTT
-	TRBV4-2	-	TRBJ1-2	CASSQDGDSSYGYTF	TGTGCCAGCAGCCAAGATGGAGACAGCTCCTATGGCTACACCTTC
TRBD1	TRBV28	-	TRBJ1-1	CASSSYPPGQGRTEAFF	TGTGCCAGCAGTTCATATCCCCCGGGACAGGGACGAACTGAAGCTTTCTTT
-	TRBV12-5	-	TRBJ2-5	CASGDRFQETQYF	TGTGCTAGTGGAGACAGATTCCAAGAGACCCAGTACTTC
-	TRBV2	once	TRBJ1-1	CASSEGGYTEAFF	TGTGCCAGCAGTGAAGGTGGTTACACTGAAGCTTTCTTT
TRBD1	TRBV27	-	TRBJ2-3	CASSRGQGGLDTQYF	TGTGCCAGCAGTAGGGGACAGGGAGGACTGGATACGCAGTATTTT